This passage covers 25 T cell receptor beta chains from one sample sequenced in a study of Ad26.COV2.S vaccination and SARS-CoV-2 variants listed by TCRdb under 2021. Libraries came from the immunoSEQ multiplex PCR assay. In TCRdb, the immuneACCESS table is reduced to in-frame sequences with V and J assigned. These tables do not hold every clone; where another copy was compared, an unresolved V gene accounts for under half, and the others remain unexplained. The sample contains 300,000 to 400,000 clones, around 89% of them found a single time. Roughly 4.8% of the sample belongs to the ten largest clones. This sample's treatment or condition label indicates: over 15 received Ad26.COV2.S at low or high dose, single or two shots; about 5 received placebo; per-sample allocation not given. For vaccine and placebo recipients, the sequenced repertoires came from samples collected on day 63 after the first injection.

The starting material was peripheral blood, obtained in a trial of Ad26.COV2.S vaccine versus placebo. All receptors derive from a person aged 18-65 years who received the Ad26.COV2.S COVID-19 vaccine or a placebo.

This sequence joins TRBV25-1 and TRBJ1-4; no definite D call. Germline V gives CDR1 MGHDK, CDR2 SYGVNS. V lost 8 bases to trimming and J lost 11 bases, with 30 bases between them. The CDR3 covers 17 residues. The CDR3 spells CASSTRILWVWSLKLFF. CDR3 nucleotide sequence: TGTGCCAGCTCTACCAGGATTCTTTGGGTTTGGTCGCTTAAACTGTTTTTT.

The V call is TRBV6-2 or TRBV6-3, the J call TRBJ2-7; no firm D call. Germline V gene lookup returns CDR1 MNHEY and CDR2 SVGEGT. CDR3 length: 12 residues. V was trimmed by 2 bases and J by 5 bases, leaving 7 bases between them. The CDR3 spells CASSYQPHEQYF. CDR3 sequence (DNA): TGTGCCAGCAGTTACCAACCCCACGAGCAGTACTTC.

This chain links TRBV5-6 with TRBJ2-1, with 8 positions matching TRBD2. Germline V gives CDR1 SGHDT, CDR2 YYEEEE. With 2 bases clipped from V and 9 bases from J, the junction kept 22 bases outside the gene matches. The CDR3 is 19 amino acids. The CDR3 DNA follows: TGTGCCAGCAGCTTTGGGGCCTCTTTTGGTGCGGGGGGCTCTACTGAGCAGTTCTTC. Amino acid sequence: CASSFGASFGAGGSTEQFF.

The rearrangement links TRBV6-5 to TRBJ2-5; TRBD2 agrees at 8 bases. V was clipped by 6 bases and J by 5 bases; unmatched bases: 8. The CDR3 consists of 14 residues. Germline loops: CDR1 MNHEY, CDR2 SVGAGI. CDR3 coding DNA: TGTGCCAGCAGCTTGGCGGGAGGTTTGGAGACCCAGTACTTC. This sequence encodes CASSLAGGLETQYF.

CDR3 DNA sequence: TGTGCCAGCAGTCAAACCTCGGACACTGAAGCTTTCTTT. This codes for CASSQTSDTEAFF. The chain employs TRBV25-1 and TRBJ1-1; D is ambiguous. The V end lost 5 bases, the J end lost 3 bases, and 10 bases lay between the germline ends. The CDR3 is 13 residues long. Germline values: CDR1 MGHDK, CDR2 SYGVNS.

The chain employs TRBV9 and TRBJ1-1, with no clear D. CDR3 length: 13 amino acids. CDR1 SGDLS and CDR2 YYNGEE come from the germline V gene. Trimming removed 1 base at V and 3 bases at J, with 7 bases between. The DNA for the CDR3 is TGTGCCAGCAGCGTAACGAGGGACACTGAAGCTTTCTTT. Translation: CASSVTRDTEAFF.

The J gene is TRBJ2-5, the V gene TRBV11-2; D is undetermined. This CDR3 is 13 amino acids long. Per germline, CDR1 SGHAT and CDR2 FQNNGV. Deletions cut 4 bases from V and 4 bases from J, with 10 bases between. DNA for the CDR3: TGTGCCAGCAGCTATAACTCAGGAGAGACCCAGTACTTC. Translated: CASSYNSGETQYF.

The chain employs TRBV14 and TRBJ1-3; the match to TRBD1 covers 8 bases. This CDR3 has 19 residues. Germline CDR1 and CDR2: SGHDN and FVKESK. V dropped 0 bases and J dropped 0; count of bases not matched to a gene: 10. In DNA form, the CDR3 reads TGTGCCAGCAGCCAAGAAAGCTCAGGGGGCGCGCTCTCTGGAAACACCATATATTTT. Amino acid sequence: CASSQESSGGALSGNTIYF.

The CDR3 DNA sequence: TGTGCCACCAGTGAACAGGGGAGTTGGGAGACCCAGTACTTC. This sequence encodes CATSEQGSWETQYF. The V and J genes are TRBV24-1 and TRBJ2-5, with TRBD1 identical over 7 bases. The CDR3 contains 14 residues. With V trimmed by 4 bases and J by 5 bases, 6 bases remained unmatched. The germline V gene encodes CDR1 KGHDR and CDR2 SFDVKD.

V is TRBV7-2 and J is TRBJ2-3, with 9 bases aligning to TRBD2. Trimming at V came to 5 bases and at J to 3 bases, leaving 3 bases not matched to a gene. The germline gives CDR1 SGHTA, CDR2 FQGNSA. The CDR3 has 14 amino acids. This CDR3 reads CASSRGGATDTQYF. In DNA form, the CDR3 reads TGTGCCAGCAGCCGCGGGGGGGCAACAGATACGCAGTATTTT.

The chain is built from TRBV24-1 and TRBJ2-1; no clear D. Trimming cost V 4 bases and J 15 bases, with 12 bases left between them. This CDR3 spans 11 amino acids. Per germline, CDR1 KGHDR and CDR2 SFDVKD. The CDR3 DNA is TGTGCCACCAGTGAGGACCGCCTCTGGTTCTTC. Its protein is CATSEDRLWFF.

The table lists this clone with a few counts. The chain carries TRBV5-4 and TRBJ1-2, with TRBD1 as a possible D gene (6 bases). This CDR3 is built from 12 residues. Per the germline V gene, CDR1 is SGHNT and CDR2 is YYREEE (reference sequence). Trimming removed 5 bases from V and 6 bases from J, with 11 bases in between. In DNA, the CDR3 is TGTGCCAGCAGAGGGGGGGCAGATGGCTACACCTTC. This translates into CASRGGADGYTF.

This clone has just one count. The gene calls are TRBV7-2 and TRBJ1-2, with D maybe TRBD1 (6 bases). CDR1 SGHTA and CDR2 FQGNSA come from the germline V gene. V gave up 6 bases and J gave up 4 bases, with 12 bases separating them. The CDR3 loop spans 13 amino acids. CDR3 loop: CASRDTGIYGYTF. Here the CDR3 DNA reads TGTGCCAGCAGGGATACAGGGATCTATGGCTACACCTTC.

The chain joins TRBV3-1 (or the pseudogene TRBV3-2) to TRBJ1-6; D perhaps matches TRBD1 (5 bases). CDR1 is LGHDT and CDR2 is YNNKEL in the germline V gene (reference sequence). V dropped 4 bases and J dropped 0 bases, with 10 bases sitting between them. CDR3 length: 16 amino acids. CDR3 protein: CASSLRQSSYNSPLHF. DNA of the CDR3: TGTGCCAGCAGCCTACGACAGAGCTCCTATAATTCACCCCTCCACTTT.

The CDR3 spells CASRSTGKADTQYF. As DNA, the CDR3 is TGTGCCAGCAGATCGACAGGGAAAGCAGATACGCAGTATTTT. The J gene is TRBJ2-3, the V gene TRBV27; 7 nucleotides agree with TRBD1. Germline V gene lookup returns CDR1 MNHEY and CDR2 SMNVEV (reference sequence). Trimming at V came to 6 bases and at J to 4 bases, leaving 7 bases not matched to a gene. The CDR3 runs to 14 residues.

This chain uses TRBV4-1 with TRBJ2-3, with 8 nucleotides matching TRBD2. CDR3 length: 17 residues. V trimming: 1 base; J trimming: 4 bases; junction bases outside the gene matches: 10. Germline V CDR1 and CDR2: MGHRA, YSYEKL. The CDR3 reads CASSQVGAGDPADTQYF. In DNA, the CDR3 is TGCGCCAGCAGCCAAGTTGGAGCGGGAGATCCGGCAGATACGCAGTATTTT.

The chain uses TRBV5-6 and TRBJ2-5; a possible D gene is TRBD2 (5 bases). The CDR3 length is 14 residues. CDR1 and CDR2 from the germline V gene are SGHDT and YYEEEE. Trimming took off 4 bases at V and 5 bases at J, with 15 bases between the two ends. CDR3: CASSGRVFRETQYF. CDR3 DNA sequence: TGTGCCAGCAGCGGGCGGGTATTCCGGGAGACCCAGTACTTC.

The CDR3 coding sequence is TGTGCCAGCAGTACAGACAGATACTCCTACGAGCAGTACTTC. This gives the protein CASSTDRYSYEQYF. This chain links TRBV27 with TRBJ2-7; D is perhaps TRBD1 (5 bases). Germline loops: CDR1 MNHEY, CDR2 SMNVEV (reference sequence). V dropped 5 bases and J dropped 0 bases, with 11 bases sitting between them. This CDR3 region has 14 residues.

CDR3 amino acids: CASSLQGRTGELFF. The CDR3 bases are TGTGCCAGCAGCTTACAAGGGCGGACCGGGGAGCTGTTTTTT. This chain joins TRBV7-9 and TRBJ2-2; D is unclear. The V gene lost 2 bases and the J gene lost 5 bases, with 9 bases spanning the gap. Looked up from germline, CDR1 is SEHNR and CDR2 is FQNEAQ (reference sequence). The CDR3 is 14 residues long.

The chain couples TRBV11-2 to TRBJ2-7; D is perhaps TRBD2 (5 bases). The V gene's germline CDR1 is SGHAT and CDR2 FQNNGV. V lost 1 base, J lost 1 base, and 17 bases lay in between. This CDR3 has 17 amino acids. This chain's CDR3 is CASSLAMVGEVSYEQYF. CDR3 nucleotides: TGTGCCAGCAGCTTAGCCATGGTGGGAGAAGTTTCCTACGAGCAGTACTTC.

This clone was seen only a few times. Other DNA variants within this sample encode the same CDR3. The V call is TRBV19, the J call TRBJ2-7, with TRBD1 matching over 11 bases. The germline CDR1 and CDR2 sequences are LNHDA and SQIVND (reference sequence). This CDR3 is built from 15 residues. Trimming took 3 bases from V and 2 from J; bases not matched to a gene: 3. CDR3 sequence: CASSIAGQGAYEQYF. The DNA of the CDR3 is TGTGCCAGTAGTATCGCGGGACAGGGGGCCTACGAGCAGTACTTC.

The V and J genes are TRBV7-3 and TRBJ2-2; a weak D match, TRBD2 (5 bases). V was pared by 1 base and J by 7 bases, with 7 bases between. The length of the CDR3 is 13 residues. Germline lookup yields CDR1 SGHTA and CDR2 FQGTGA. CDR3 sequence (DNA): TGTGCCAGCAGCTTAAGGGAGCACGGGGAGCTGTTTTTT. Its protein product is CASSLREHGELFF.

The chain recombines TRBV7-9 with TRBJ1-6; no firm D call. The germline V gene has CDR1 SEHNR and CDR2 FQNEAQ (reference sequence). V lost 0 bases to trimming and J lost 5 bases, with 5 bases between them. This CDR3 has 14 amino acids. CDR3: CASSLAGNNSPLHF. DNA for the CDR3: TGTGCCAGCAGCTTAGCAGGGAATAATTCACCCCTCCACTTT.

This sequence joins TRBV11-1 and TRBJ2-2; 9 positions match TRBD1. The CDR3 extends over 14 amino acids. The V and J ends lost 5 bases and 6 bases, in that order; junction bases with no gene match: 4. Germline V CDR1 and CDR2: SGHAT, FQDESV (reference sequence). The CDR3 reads CASSGTGRSGELFF. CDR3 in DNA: TGTGCCAGCAGCGGGACAGGGAGATCCGGGGAGCTGTTTTTT.

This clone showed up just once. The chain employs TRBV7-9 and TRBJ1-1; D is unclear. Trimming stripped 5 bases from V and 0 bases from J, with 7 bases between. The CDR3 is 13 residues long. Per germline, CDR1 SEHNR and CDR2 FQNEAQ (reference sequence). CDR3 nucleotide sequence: TGTGCCAGCAGCGCTTTAATGAACACTGAAGCTTTCTTT. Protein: CASSALMNTEAFF.